Below are 32 T cell receptor beta chains sequenced from a single sample in a study of control samples from healthy donors and cancer patients. This table comes from immunoSEQ multiplex PCR, and its TCRdb copy is limited to in-frame clones, with some not included. The repertoire has about 89,000 clones, approximately 89% of them found once; the top ten carry roughly 21%. The sequenced sample was blood. These receptors all come from a young man in good health.

The rearrangement joins TRBV6-5 to TRBJ1-2; 7 bases line up with TRBD1. Germline V lookup: CDR1 MNHEY, CDR2 SVGAGI. The CDR3 runs to 13 residues. With 6 bases clipped from V and 6 bases from J, the junction kept 7 bases outside the gene matches. In DNA, the CDR3 is TGTGCCAGCAGCCCCGGACAGGTAGATGGCTACACCTTC. The encoded protein is CASSPGQVDGYTF.

J is TRBJ1-1 and V is TRBV6-5; D possibly corresponds to TRBD1 (5 bases). Germline V gene lookup returns CDR1 MNHEY and CDR2 SVGAGI. The ends were cut back, 3 bases at V and 4 bases at J, with 15 bases in the middle. The CDR3 sequence is 15 residues long. Written as DNA, the CDR3 is TGTGCCAGCAGTTATAGGGGTATCGGGGGCACTGAAGCTTTCTTT. Translation gives CASSYRGIGGTEAFF.

This clone was found a few times. J is TRBJ2-3 and V is TRBV28, with 7 bases aligning to TRBD1. This CDR3 is 15 amino acids long. CDR1 is MDHEN and CDR2 is SYDVKM in the germline V gene. The V segment lost 7 bases and the J segment 2 bases; nucleotides outside the gene matches: 9. The CDR3 nucleotides read TGTGCCAGCAACCGGGACAGAGCTTTCACAGATACGCAGTATTTT. Translated: CASNRDRAFTDTQYF. Looking up the rest from reference TRBV28 and TRBJ2-3 gives the full variable domain: DVKVTQSSRYLVKRTGEKVFLECVQDMDHENMFWYRQDPGLGLRLIYFSYDVKMKEKGDIPEGYSVSREKKERFSLILESASTNQTSMYLCASNRDRAFTDTQYFGPGTRLTVL.

This clone appeared once. The chain combines TRBV5-1 with TRBJ2-1; 8 bases align to TRBD1. This CDR3 is 15 amino acids long. The germline gives CDR1 SGHRS, CDR2 YFSETQ. The J segment lost 5 bases and the V segment lost 0 bases, leaving 4 bases of the junction unmatched. In DNA form, the CDR3 reads TGCGCCAGCAGCTTGGCCAGGGGGCTTGACAATGAGCAGTTCTTC. Translating gives CASSLARGLDNEQFF.

The chain carries TRBV5-4 and TRBJ1-2; D possibly corresponds to TRBD1 (5 bases). Germline V CDR1 and CDR2: SGHNT, YYREEE (reference sequence). The V gene lost 2 bases and the J gene lost 0 bases, with 11 bases spanning the gap. This CDR3 contains 15 residues. The CDR3 here is CASSFHGAANYGYTF. The DNA of the CDR3 is TGTGCCAGCAGCTTCCACGGGGCAGCTAACTATGGCTACACCTTC.

This clone was seen just once. The genes are TRBV5-4 and TRBJ1-2, with 7 bases that match TRBD1. Unmatched junction bases numbered 3, after V lost 0 bases and J lost 1 base. The CDR3 is 15 residues long. Per the germline V gene, CDR1 is SGHNT and CDR2 is YYREEE (reference sequence). In nucleotides, the CDR3 is TGTGCCAGCAGCTTGGACAGGGGCCTTAACTATGGCTACACCTTC. The encoded protein is CASSLDRGLNYGYTF.

The rearrangement uses TRBV27 and TRBJ2-7; D remains ambiguous. The CDR3 runs 14 residues. Germline loops: CDR1 MNHEY, CDR2 SMNVEV (reference sequence). Trimming removed 3 bases from V and 2 bases from J, with 11 bases in between. The CDR3 region has the DNA TGTGCCAGCAGTTTTCAAGTTACTCCCTACGAGCAGTACTTC. Translating it yields CASSFQVTPYEQYF.

The chain has TRBV5-5 and TRBJ1-2, with D uncertain. The CDR3 contains 14 residues. V lost 2 bases and J 1 base, leaving 9 bases between the germline ends. The germline V gene has CDR1 SGHKS and CDR2 YYEKEE (reference sequence). This CDR3 reads CASSLGRSNYGYTF. CDR3 nucleotide sequence: TGTGCCAGCAGCTTAGGCAGGAGTAACTATGGCTACACCTTC.

The rearrangement links TRBV24-1 to TRBJ2-1; D possibly matches TRBD1 or TRBD2 (5 bases each). With 4 bases removed from V and 8 bases from J, the gap between germline ends came to 17 bases. The CDR3 sequence is 15 residues long. Looked up from germline, CDR1 is KGHDR and CDR2 is SFDVKD. The CDR3 loop is CATSEGTSQVDEQFF. In nucleotides, the CDR3 is TGTGCCACCAGTGAAGGGACGTCCCAGGTCGATGAGCAGTTCTTC.

J is TRBJ2-5 and V is TRBV6-1; a weak D match, TRBD2 (6 bases). Trimming pared 2 bases from V and 4 bases from J, leaving 17 bases between. The CDR3 has 16 amino acids. Germline CDR1 MNHNS, CDR2 SASEGT. The CDR3 is CASSEWGLPDGETQYF. The CDR3 nucleotides are TGTGCCAGCAGTGAATGGGGACTTCCCGATGGAGAGACCCAGTACTTC.

The chain recombines TRBV6-5 with TRBJ1-5, with D hard to call. This CDR3 has 15 residues. The V gene's germline CDR1 is MNHEY and CDR2 SVGAGI. Trimming cost V 2 bases and J 5 bases, with 13 bases left between them. The CDR3 sequence is CASSYRAGGDQPQHF. CDR3 DNA: TGTGCCAGCAGTTACCGGGCGGGTGGCGATCAGCCCCAGCATTTT.

In this sample, this clone turned up once. The chain combines TRBV7-8 with TRBJ1-6, with unresolved D. The CDR3 is 13 residues long. Trimming shortened V by 2 bases and J by 10 bases, and 9 bases separated the two germline ends. CDR1 is SGHVS, CDR2 FQNEAQ, per germline. DNA of the CDR3: TGTGCCAGCAGCTTATTGGGTCGGTCACCCCTCCACTTT. This encodes CASSLLGRSPLHF.

This clone appeared once. The chain has TRBV7-2 and TRBJ2-7; perhaps TRBD1 as D (6 bases). Germline CDR1 reads SGHTA; CDR2 reads FQGNSA. With 4 bases removed from V and 11 bases from J, the gap between germline ends came to 21 bases. CDR3 length equals 14 residues. CDR3 sequence: CASSWTRWAGVEYV. The CDR3 nucleotides read TGTGCCAGCAGCTGGACGCGGTGGGCAGGGGTTGAGTACGTC.

The chain carries TRBV6-6 and TRBJ2-3; 10 bases fit TRBD1. V shed 6 bases, J shed 3 bases, and the junction held 3 bases outside the gene matches. The CDR3 spans 14 residues. Germline CDR1 reads MNHNY; CDR2 reads SVGAGI (reference sequence). The CDR3, as DNA: TGTGCCAGCAGACCGGGACAGGGGACAGATACGCAGTATTTT. Amino acids: CASRPGQGTDTQYF.

The chain recombines TRBV15 with TRBJ1-2; TRBD1 matches 8 bases. This CDR3 comprises 16 residues. CDR1 is LNHNV, CDR2 YYDKDF, per germline (reference sequence). Losses at the gene ends were 0 bases for V and 0 bases for J; bases not matched to a gene: 3. CDR3 sequence: CATSRETGATNYGYTF. CDR3 nucleotides: TGTGCCACCAGCAGAGAGACAGGGGCTACTAACTATGGCTACACCTTC.

The V and J genes are TRBV5-6 and TRBJ2-7, with 10 bases matching TRBD1. Trimming removed 2 bases from V and 5 bases from J; junction bases left unmatched: 4. Germline V gene data show CDR1 as SGHDT and CDR2 as YYEEEE. CDR3 length equals 14 residues. DNA for the CDR3: TGTGCCAGCAGCTTTGGGACAGGGGATGACGAGCAGTACGTC. Its translation is CASSFGTGDDEQYV.

Comments on this clone: A junction boundary mismatches the germline segment, possibly from a read error. The chain employs TRBV5-1 and TRBJ1-2; no clear D gene. Germline V gives CDR1 SGHRS, CDR2 YFSETQ. This CDR3 contains 12 residues. CDR3: CASSLAGNQESF. The CDR3 DNA reads as TGCGCCAGCAGCTTGGCCGGAAACCAGGAGTCCTTC.

This chain's CDR3 is CASSLSRGDTQYF. Written as DNA, the CDR3 is TGTGCCAGCAGTTTATCCCGCGGAGATACGCAGTATTTT. J is TRBJ2-3 and V is TRBV28; D is uncertain. Per the germline V gene, CDR1 is MDHEN and CDR2 is SYDVKM. Trimming shortened V by 1 base and J by 5 bases, and 7 bases separated the two germline ends. CDR3 length: 13 amino acids. The full variable domain, completed using reference TRBV28 and TRBJ2-3, is DVKVTQSSRYLVKRTGEKVFLECVQDMDHENMFWYRQDPGLGLRLIYFSYDVKMKEKGDIPEGYSVSREKKERFSLILESASTNQTSMYLCASSLSRGDTQYFGPGTRLTVL.

The chain uses TRBV5-4 and TRBJ2-3, with 9 bases fitting TRBD1. The J segment lost 3 bases and the V segment lost 3 bases, leaving 8 bases of the junction unmatched. CDR1 and CDR2 from the germline V gene are SGHNT and YYREEE (reference sequence). The CDR3 spans 16 residues. The CDR3 DNA sequence: TGTGCCAGCAGCTCAATAACAGGGGGCCTAACAGATACGCAGTATTTT. It codes for CASSSITGGLTDTQYF. The whole variable domain, filled in from reference TRBV5-4 and TRBJ2-3, reads ETGVTQSPTHLIKTRGQQVTLRCSSQSGHNTVSWYQQALGQGPQFIFQYYREEENGRGNFPPRFSGLQFPNYSSELNVNALELDDSALYLCASSSITGGLTDTQYFGPGTRLTVL.

The chain uses TRBV7-9 and TRBJ2-7; 8 bases fit TRBD1. Germline CDR1 is SEHNR and CDR2 is FQNEAQ (reference sequence). V lost 0 bases to trimming and J lost 0 bases; unmatched junction nucleotides: 13. The CDR3 spans 19 residues. CDR3 sequence: CASSLAHGTGVFFSYEQYV. The DNA of the CDR3 is TGTGCCAGCAGCTTAGCCCATGGGACAGGCGTTTTTTTCTCCTACGAGCAGTACGTC.

The rearrangement joins TRBV6-6 to TRBJ2-5; no clear D. Per germline, CDR1 MNHNY and CDR2 SVGAGI (reference sequence). The V end lost 6 bases, the J end lost 5 bases, and 13 bases lay between the germline ends. The CDR3 consists of 13 residues. This CDR3 reads CASRVPSRETQYF. CDR3 nucleotide sequence: TGTGCCAGCAGAGTTCCTTCGAGGGAGACCCAGTACTTC.

The chain uses TRBV12-5 and TRBJ1-5; D unclear. In germline, CDR1 is LGHNT, CDR2 FRNRAP. The CDR3 runs 16 residues. V was pared by 7 bases and J by 2 bases, with 18 bases between. CDR3 protein: CASAKEGRQGNQPQHF. The CDR3 nucleotides are TGTGCTAGTGCAAAGGAGGGCCGTCAGGGCAATCAGCCCCAGCATTTT.

This clone was counted between two and nine times. The chain joins TRBV5-1 to TRBJ1-5; a weak D match, TRBD1 (5 bases). The length of the CDR3 is 15 residues. Germline V gene data show CDR1 as SGHRS and CDR2 as YFSETQ. The ends were cut back, 2 bases at V and 0 bases at J, with 9 bases in the middle. CDR3 bases: TGCGCCAGCAGCTTACAGGACCCTAGCAATCAGCCCCAGCATTTT. Its protein product is CASSLQDPSNQPQHF.

The chain couples TRBV29-1 to TRBJ2-1; 9 bases fit TRBD1. CDR1 SQVTM and CDR2 ANQGSEA come from the germline V gene. Unmatched junction bases numbered 4, after V lost 2 bases and J lost 8 bases. This CDR3 is 13 amino acids long. The CDR3 DNA reads TGCAGCGTTGAAATGGGACAGGGTTATGAGCAGTTCTTC. Amino acid sequence: CSVEMGQGYEQFF.

The rearrangement joins TRBV25-1 to TRBJ2-3; D not certain. The CDR3 extends over 14 amino acids. Germline-derived CDR1 and CDR2 are MGHDK and SYGVNS. V was clipped by 4 bases and J by 6 bases, with 14 bases between them. CDR3 loop: CASSADTLGDTQYF. CDR3 DNA sequence: TGTGCCAGCAGTGCAGATACCCTCGGGGATACGCAGTATTTT.

The chain couples TRBV11-3 to TRBJ2-1; D gene ambiguous. The CDR3 length is 15 residues. V was cut by 3 bases and J by 4 bases, with 13 bases left in between. Per the germline V gene, CDR1 is SGHNT and CDR2 is YENEEA. For the CDR3, the DNA is TGTGCCAGCAGCTTGACTTTGGCTTTATACAATGAGCAGTTCTTC. This gives the protein CASSLTLALYNEQFF.

The V call is TRBV14, the J call TRBJ2-3; 11 bases map to TRBD2. CDR3 length: 18 amino acids. V dropped 0 bases and J dropped 2; count of bases not matched to a gene: 7. CDR1 is SGHDN, CDR2 FVKESK, per germline. The CDR3 reads CASSQDGSSGGITDTQYF. CDR3 coding DNA: TGTGCCAGCAGCCAAGATGGTTCTAGCGGGGGGATCACAGATACGCAGTATTTT.

The genes are TRBV30 and TRBJ2-2; D might be TRBD1 (5 bases). There are 14 residues in the CDR3. With 5 bases removed from V and 0 bases from J, the gap between germline ends came to 10 bases. Germline V gene data show CDR1 as GTSNPN and CDR2 as SVGIG (reference sequence). The CDR3 coding sequence is TGTGCCTGGCGACAGTCGACGAACACCGGGGAGCTGTTTTTT. It is translated as CAWRQSTNTGELFF.

The chain links TRBV12-5 to TRBJ2-5; TRBD1 is a possible D gene (5 bases). The CDR3 covers 14 residues. V gave up 1 base and J gave up 5 bases, with 11 bases separating them. Germline CDR1 LGHNT, CDR2 FRNRAP. This chain's CDR3 is CASGLGGYRETQYF. The DNA for the CDR3 is TGTGCTAGTGGTTTGGGGGGCTACAGGGAGACCCAGTACTTC.

The genes are TRBV6-2 or TRBV6-3 and TRBJ1-5, with 7 positions matching TRBD1. The CDR3 is made up of 16 amino acids. Germline values: CDR1 MNHEY, CDR2 SVGEGT. Trimming at V came to 2 bases and at J to 6 bases, leaving 10 bases not matched to a gene. Here the CDR3 reads CASSYPRPGGPQPQHF. CDR3 nucleotides: TGTGCCAGCAGTTACCCCCGGCCAGGGGGACCTCAGCCCCAGCATTTT.

This sequence joins TRBV5-1 and TRBJ1-2; 7 positions agree with TRBD1. Germline V gives CDR1 SGHRS, CDR2 YFSETQ. This CDR3 region has 14 residues. V lost 0 bases, J lost 8 bases, and 7 bases stayed unmatched. CDR3 DNA: TGCGCCAGCAGCTTGGACAGGGGAGCAGAAGGCTACACCTTC. Its protein product is CASSLDRGAEGYTF.

This chain uses TRBV19 with TRBJ1-1, with no clear D. Germline V lookup: CDR1 LNHDA, CDR2 SQIVND (reference sequence). The CDR3 extends over 14 amino acids. V was pared by 7 bases and J by 1 base, with 13 bases between. The CDR3 DNA sequence: TGTGCCAGTACCACTATCAGCGGGAACACTGAAGCTTTCTTT. The encoded protein is CASTTISGNTEAFF.